This T cell receptor beta chain was sequenced during a study of shared clonotypes between healthy human individuals. In the study overall: Plates per donor: three CD4 naive, three CD4 memory, two CD8 naive, one CD8 memory. Study-wide findings and caveats: Large depth notwithstanding, sorted-subset sequencing proved incomplete by rarefaction. Shared clonotypes across all four donors exceeded non-shared ones in generation probability.

This table comes from immunoSEQ multiplex PCR, and its TCRdb copy is limited to in-frame clones, with some not included. This sample has over a million clones, with roughly 96% found just once. As regards this clone: Its antigen is as yet unknown.

V was pared by 5 bases and J by 3 bases, with 9 bases between. CDR3 length: 13 residues. In germline, CDR1 is SEHNR, CDR2 FQNEAQ (reference sequence). Sequencing was performed on naive CD4+ T cells sorted from blood. The subset here: CD45RA+ positively selected. The TCR comes from a man aged 25-45 years in good health. The chain combines TRBV7-9 with TRBJ2-3, with D possibly matching TRBD2 (5 bases). CDR3 sequence: CASSPRTTDTQYF. The CDR3 DNA reads TGTGCCAGCAGCCCTCGGACTACAGATACGCAGTATTTT.